The T cell receptor beta chain under discussion was sequenced for a study of beta chain features in type 1 diabetes. Study in general: There was similarity between patients and healthy donors in age, gender and cell yields. General study points: Patients' naive, central memory and Treg TCRB repertoires seemed closer to one another than those of healthy donors. Type 1 diabetes patients showed fewer insertions and more deletions at VDJ junctions.

Every bit of the isolated RNA underwent reverse transcription, so sequencing read expressed TCRB transcripts. Using immunoSEQ multiplex PCR, the repertoire was profiled, and TCRdb retains in-frame clones only, with some absent. Among about 250,000 clones listed, around an eighth were seen once. For this clone: Its antigen is unknown.

Germline CDR1 reads LNHDA; CDR2 reads SQIVND (reference sequence). The CDR3 is 14 residues long. Germline trimming cut 4 bases from V and 4 bases from J; bases unmatched to any gene: 3. This sequence was found in a woman in her forties in good health. The chain employs TRBV19 and TRBJ2-3; 9 bases fit TRBD2. Specimen: naive CD4+ T cells from blood. The CDR3 DNA is TGTGCCAGTAGTAGCGGGGGGGCGGCAGATACGCAGTATTTT. This translates into CASSSGGAADTQYF.